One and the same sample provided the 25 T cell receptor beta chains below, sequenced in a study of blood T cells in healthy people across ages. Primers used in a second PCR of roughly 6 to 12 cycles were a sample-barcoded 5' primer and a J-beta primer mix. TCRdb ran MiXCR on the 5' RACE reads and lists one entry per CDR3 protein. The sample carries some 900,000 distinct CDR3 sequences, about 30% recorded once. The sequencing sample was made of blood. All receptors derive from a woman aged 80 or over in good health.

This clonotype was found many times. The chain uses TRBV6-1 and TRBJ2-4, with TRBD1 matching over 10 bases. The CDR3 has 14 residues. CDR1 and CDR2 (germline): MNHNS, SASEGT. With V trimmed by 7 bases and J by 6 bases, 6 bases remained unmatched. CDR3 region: CASKRGQGGNIQYF. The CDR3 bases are TGTGCCAGCAAGCGAGGACAGGGGGGAAACATTCAGTACTTC.

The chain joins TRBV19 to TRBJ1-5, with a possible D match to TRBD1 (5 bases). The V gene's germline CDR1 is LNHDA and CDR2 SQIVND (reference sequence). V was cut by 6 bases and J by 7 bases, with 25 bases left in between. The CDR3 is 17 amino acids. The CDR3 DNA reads TGTGCCAGTAGCCCGAAAGGGGCCGGGTTTGAGGTCCAGCCCCAGCATTTT. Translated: CASSPKGAGFEVQPQHF. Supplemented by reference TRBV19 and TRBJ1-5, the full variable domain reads DGGITQSPKYLFRKEGQNVTLSCEQNLNHDAMYWYRQDPGQGLRLIYYSQIVNDFQKGDIAEGYSVSREKKESFPLTVTSAQKNPTAFYLCASSPKGAGFEVQPQHFGDGTRLSIL.

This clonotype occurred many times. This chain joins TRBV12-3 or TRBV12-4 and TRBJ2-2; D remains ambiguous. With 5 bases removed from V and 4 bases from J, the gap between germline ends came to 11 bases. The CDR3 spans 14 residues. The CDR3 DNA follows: TGTGCCAGCAGTCCTCGCCGACTCACCGGGGAGCTGTTTTTT. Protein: CASSPRRLTGELFF.

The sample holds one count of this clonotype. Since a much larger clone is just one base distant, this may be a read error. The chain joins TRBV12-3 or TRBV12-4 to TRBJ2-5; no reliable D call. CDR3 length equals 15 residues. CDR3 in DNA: TGTACCAGCAGATTAAGTTTCGGATACCAAGAGACCCAGTACTTC. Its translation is CTSRLSFGYQETQYF.

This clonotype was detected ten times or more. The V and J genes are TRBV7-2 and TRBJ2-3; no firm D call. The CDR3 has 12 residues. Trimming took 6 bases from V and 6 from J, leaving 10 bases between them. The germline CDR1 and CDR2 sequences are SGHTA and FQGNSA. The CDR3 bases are TGTGCCAGCAGTTCCTCTAGTGATACGCAGTATTTT. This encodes CASSSSSDTQYF.

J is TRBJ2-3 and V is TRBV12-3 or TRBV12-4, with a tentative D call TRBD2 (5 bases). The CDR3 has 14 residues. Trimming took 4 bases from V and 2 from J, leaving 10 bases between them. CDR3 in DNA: TGTGCCAGCAGTTCCGGACTGGACACAGATACGCAGTATTTT. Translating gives CASSSGLDTDTQYF.

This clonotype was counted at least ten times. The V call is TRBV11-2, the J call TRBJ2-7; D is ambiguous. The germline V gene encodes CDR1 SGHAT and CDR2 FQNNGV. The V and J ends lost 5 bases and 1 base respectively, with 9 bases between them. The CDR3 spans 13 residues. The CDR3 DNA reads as TGTGCCAGCAGCCAGCTACTATCCTACGAGCAGTACTTC. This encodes CASSQLLSYEQYF.

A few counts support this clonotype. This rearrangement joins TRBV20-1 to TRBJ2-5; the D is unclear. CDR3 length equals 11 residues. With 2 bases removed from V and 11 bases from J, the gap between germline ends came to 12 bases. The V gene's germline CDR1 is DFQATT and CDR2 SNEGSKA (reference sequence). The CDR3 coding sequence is TGCAGTGCTAGAAAGAATGATGAGCAGTACTTC. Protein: CSARKNDEQYF.

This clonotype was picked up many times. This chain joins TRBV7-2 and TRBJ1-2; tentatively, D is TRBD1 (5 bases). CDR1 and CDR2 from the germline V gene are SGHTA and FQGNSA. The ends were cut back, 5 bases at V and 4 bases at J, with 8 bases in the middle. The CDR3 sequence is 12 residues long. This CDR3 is CASSVDSYGYTF. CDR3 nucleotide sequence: TGTGCCAGCAGCGTTGACAGCTATGGCTACACCTTC.

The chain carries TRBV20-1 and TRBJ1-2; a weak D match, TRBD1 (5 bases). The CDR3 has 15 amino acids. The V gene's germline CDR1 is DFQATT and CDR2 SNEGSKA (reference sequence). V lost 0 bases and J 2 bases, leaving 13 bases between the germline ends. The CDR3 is CSARDQAGWNYGYTF. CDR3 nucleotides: TGCAGTGCTAGAGATCAGGCAGGGTGGAACTATGGCTACACCTTC.

CDR3 protein: CASRLGQGINSYNEQFF. The CDR3 DNA is TGTGCCAGCAGGTTAGGACAGGGGATAAACTCCTACAATGAGCAGTTCTTC. The rearrangement uses TRBV28 and TRBJ2-1, with TRBD1 matching over 9 bases. The trim removed 6 bases at V and 0 bases at J, leaving 9 bases unmatched. The CDR3 consists of 17 residues. The germline gives CDR1 MDHEN, CDR2 SYDVKM.

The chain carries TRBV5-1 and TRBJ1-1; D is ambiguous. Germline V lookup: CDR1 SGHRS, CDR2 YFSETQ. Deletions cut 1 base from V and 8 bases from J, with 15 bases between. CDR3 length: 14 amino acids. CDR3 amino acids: CASSLRGDRAEAFF. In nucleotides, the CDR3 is TGCGCCAGCAGCTTGCGTGGGGATCGGGCCGAAGCTTTCTTT.

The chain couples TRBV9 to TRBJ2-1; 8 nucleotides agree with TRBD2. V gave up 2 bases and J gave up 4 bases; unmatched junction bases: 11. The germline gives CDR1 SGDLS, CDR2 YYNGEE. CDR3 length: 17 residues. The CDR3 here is CASSVGGGGQPYNEQFF. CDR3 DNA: TGTGCCAGCAGCGTGGGGGGCGGGGGGCAGCCTTACAATGAGCAGTTCTTC.

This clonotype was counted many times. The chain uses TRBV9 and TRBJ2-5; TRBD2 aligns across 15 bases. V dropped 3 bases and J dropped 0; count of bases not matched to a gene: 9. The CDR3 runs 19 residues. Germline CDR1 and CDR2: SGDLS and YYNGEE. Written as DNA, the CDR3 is TGTGCCAGCAGCGCTGGGACTAGCGGGGGGCCTACGTACCAAGAGACCCAGTACTTC. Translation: CASSAGTSGGPTYQETQYF.

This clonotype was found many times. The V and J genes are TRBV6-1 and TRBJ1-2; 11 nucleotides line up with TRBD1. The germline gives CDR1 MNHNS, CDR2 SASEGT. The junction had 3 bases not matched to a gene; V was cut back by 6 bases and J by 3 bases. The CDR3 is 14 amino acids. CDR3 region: CASRDRGRDYGYTF. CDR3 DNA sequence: TGTGCCAGCAGGGACAGGGGGCGAGACTATGGCTACACCTTC.

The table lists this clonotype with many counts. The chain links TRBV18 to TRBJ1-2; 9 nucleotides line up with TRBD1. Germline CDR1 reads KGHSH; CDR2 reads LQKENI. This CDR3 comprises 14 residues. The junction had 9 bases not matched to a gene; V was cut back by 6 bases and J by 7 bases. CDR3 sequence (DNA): TGTGCCAGCTCCCAAGGACAGGGGCGGCTTGGCTACACCTTC. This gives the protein CASSQGQGRLGYTF.

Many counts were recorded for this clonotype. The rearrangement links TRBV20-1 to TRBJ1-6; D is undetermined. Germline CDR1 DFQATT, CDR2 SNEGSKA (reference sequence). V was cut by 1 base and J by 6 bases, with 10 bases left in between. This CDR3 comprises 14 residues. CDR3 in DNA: TGCAGTGCTAGAGGGCCAACCTCTAATTCACCCCTCCACTTT. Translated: CSARGPTSNSPLHF.

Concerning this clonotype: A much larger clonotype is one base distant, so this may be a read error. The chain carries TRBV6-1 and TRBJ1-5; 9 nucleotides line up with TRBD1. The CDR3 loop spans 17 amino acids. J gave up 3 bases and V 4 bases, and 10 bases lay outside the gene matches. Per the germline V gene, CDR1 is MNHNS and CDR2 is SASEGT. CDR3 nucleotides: TGTGCCAGCAGTGCTGGGACAGGGAATTTTGACAATCAGCCCCAGCATTTT. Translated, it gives CASSAGTGNFDNQPQHF.

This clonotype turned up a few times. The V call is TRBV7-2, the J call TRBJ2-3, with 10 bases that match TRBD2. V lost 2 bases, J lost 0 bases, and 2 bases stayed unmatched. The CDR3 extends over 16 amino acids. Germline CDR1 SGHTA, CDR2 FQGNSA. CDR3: CTSSLSGGASTDTQYF. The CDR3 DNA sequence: TGTACCAGCAGCTTAAGCGGGGGGGCGAGCACAGATACGCAGTATTTT.

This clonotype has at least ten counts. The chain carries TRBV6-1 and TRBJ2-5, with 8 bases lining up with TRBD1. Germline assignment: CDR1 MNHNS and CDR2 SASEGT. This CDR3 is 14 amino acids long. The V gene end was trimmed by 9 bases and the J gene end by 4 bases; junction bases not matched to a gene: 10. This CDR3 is CARTYRGFRETQYF. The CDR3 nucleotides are TGTGCCAGGACGTACAGGGGGTTTAGAGAGACCCAGTACTTC.

CDR3 DNA: TGTGCCAGCAGCCAGCAACAGAACACTGAAGCTTTCTTT. Its protein is CASSQQQNTEAFF. This chain connects TRBV11-1 to TRBJ1-1; D unresolved. The CDR3 has 13 amino acids. Germline lookup yields CDR1 SGHAT and CDR2 FQDESV (reference sequence). V was pared by 5 bases and J by 1 base, with 8 bases between.

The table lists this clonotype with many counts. The CDR3 DNA reads TGCGCCAGCAGCCAGGGAACGGCCCGAGGGACCGCGATAAACTATGGCTACACCTTC. This encodes CASSQGTARGTAINYGYTF. The rearrangement joins TRBV4-1 to TRBJ1-2; weak D call: TRBD1 (5 bases). Germline V gene data show CDR1 as MGHRA and CDR2 as YSYEKL. Trimming removed 3 bases from V and 2 bases from J, with 25 bases in between. The length of the CDR3 is 19 residues.

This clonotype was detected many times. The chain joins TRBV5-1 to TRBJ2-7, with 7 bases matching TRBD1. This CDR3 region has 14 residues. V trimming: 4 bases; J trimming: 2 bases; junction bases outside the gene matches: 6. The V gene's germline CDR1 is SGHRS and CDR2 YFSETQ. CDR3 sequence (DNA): TGCGCCAGCAGCGCGGACAGGCCCGCCTACGAGCAGTACTTC. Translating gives CASSADRPAYEQYF.

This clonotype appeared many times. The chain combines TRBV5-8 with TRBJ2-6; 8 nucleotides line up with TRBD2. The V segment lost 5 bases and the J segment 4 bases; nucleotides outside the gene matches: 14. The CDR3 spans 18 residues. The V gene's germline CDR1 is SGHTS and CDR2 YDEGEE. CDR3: CASSLRSGGHRGANVLTF. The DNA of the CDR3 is TGTGCCAGCAGTCTGAGAAGCGGGGGTCACCGCGGGGCCAACGTCCTGACTTTC.

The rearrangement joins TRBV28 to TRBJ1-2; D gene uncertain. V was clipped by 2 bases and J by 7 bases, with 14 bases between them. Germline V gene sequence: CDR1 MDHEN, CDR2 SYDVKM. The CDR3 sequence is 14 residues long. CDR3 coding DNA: TGTGCCAGCAGTTTAGCCTTTCGTGGCTCTGGCTACACCTTC. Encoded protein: CASSLAFRGSGYTF.